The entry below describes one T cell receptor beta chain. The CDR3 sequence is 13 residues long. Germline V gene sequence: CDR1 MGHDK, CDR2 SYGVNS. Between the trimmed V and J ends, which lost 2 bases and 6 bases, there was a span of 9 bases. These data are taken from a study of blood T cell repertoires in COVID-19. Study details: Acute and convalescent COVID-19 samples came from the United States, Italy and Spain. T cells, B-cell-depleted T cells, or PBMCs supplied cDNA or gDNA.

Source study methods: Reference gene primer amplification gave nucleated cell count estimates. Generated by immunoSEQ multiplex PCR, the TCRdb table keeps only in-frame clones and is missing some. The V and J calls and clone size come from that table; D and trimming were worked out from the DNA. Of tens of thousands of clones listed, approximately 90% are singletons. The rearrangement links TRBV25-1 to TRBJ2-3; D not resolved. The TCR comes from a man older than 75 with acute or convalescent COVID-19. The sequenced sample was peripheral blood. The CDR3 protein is CASSEANRDTQYF. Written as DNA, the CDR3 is TGTGCCAGCAGTGAAGCCAACCGGGATACGCAGTATTTT.